The rows below give T cell receptor beta chains drawn from one sample of a study of shared clonotypes between healthy human individuals. Libraries were prepared by immunoSEQ multiplex PCR; TCRdb keeps only in-frame clonotypes and omits some of them. The sample lists some 2,000,000 clones, approximately 95% occurring once. The sequencing sample was made of naive CD4+ T cells sorted from blood. The receptors were sampled from a man younger than 30 in good health. Both conserved end residues are part of each CDR3. Each record gives: J gene, clone size, CDR3 length, V gene, D gene, CDR3 DNA, CDR3 protein. D genes are given only for firm matches. The size entry is marked missing in some rows and otherwise reads once, few, many or a size class.

>TRBJ2-7|NA|14|TRBV7-2|TRBD1
TGTGCCAGCAGCATCTCAGGGGGACAATACGAGCAGTACTTC
CASSISGGQYEQYF
>TRBJ2-4|NA|17|TRBV5-1|TRBD2
TGCGCCAGCAGCGCAACTAGCGGGAGGGCCGGGTGGGACATTCAGTACTTC
CASSATSGRAGWDIQYF
>TRBJ2-5|NA|13|TRBV23-1|NA
TGCGCCAGCAGTCATGGGGGGCTGGAGACCCAGTACTTC
CASSHGGLETQYF
>TRBJ2-5|NA|14|TRBV6-1|NA
TGTGCCAGCAGTGAAGCAGCCCGCGCGGAGACCCAGTACTTC
CASSEAARAETQYF
>TRBJ2-1|NA|17|TRBV6-1|NA
TGTGCCAGCAGTGAATTATGGAACCCCCGAATTTACAATGAGCAGTTCTTC
CASSELWNPRIYNEQFF
>TRBJ1-5|NA|14|TRBV5-1|NA
TGCGCCAGCAGCTTTGGAACAGGGAGTCAGCCCCAGCATTTT
CASSFGTGSQPQHF
>TRBJ2-7|once|13|TRBV10-3|TRBD1
TGTGCCATCAGTGATTCCGGACAGGGGGAGCAGTACTTC
CAISDSGQGEQYF
>TRBJ2-7|NA|13|TRBV14|NA
TGTGCCAGCAGCCAAGGGTCGCCCTACGAGCAGTACTTC
CASSQGSPYEQYF
>TRBJ2-1|NA|15|TRBV7-7|TRBD2
TGTGCTAGCAGCCTGAGCGGGAATAGCTACAATGAGCAGTTCTTC
CASSLSGNSYNEQFF
>TRBJ1-1|NA|14|TRBV28|NA
TGTGCCAGCAGTTCTATGTCCATGAACACTGAAGCTTTCTTT
CASSSMSMNTEAFF
>TRBJ1-2|NA|13|TRBV7-2|NA
TGTGCCAGCAGCGTAAGAGGGGGCTATGGCTACACCTTC
CASSVRGGYGYTF
>TRBJ2-1|NA|13|TRBV29-1|NA
TGCAGCGTTGTGCGATCATCCTACAATGAGCAGTTCTTC
CSVVRSSYNEQFF
>TRBJ2-2|NA|14|TRBV28|TRBD1
TGTGCCAGCAGTTGGGGACAGTGGGGCGGGGAGCTGTTTTTT
CASSWGQWGGELFF
>TRBJ2-7|NA|12|TRBV6-7|NA
TGTGCCAGCAGTTTTTCCCCCGGGGAGCAGTACTTC
CASSFSPGEQYF
>TRBJ2-7|NA|13|TRBV4-1|NA
TGCGCCAGTCGGGATCGACTTAATAACGAGCAGTACTTC
CASRDRLNNEQYF
>TRBJ1-2|NA|13|TRBV6-5|NA
TGTGCCAGCAGCCTTGGGGGTCTCTATGGCTACACCTTC
CASSLGGLYGYTF
>TRBJ2-1|NA|15|TRBV5-1|TRBD2
TGCGCCAGCAGCTTACCGCGGGGGACGGGAAATGAGCAGTTCTTC
CASSLPRGTGNEQFF
>TRBJ2-1|NA|15|TRBV7-9|NA
TGTGCCAGCAGCTTAGCCCCGGGGACCTACAATGAGCAGTTCTTC
CASSLAPGTYNEQFF
>TRBJ2-7|NA|16|TRBV19|NA
TGTGCCAGTAGTCCTCGTTTGGGGAATCCCTCCTACGAGCAGTACTTC
CASSPRLGNPSYEQYF
>TRBJ2-7|NA|13|TRBV10-1|NA
TGCGCCAGCAGCGGGACAAACTTATACGAGCAGTACTTC
CASSGTNLYEQYF
>TRBJ2-5|NA|16|TRBV18|TRBD1
TGTGCCAGCTTCAGGACAGGGGGGTCGCCGCAAGAGACCCAGTACTTC
CASFRTGGSPQETQYF
>TRBJ1-2|NA|16|TRBV16|NA
TGTGCCAGCAGCCAATTTGGACGCGCTAACCCATTTGGCTACACCTTC
CASSQFGRANPFGYTF
>TRBJ2-3|NA|11|TRBV11-2|NA
TGTGCCAGCACCGGAACCAAAAGGCAGTATTTT
CASTGTKRQYF
>TRBJ2-7|NA|13|TRBV2|NA
TGTGCCAAACAGTTGTTAGGGTCCTACGAGCAGTACTTC
CAKQLLGSYEQYF
>TRBJ2-3|once|15|TRBV5-8|TRBD2
TGTGCCAGCAGCTTCCTAGCGGGGGGCTATGGAACGCAGTATTTT
CASSFLAGGYGTQYF
>TRBJ2-7|once|15|TRBV23-1|NA
TGCGCCAGCAGTCAATCTCCAAGGGACTCCTACGAGCAGTACTTC
CASSQSPRDSYEQYF
>TRBJ2-2|once|15|TRBV5-1|NA
TGCGCCAGCAGCCGGGGACTCCTTAACACCGGGGAGCTGTTTTTT
CASSRGLLNTGELFF
>TRBJ2-3|NA|14|TRBV7-9|NA
TGTGCCAGCAGCACGGGCCCAGGCGCAGATACGCAGTATTTT
CASSTGPGADTQYF
>TRBJ1-2|NA|15|TRBV9|NA
TGTGCCAGCAGCCCCGAGGTAGATCTCCCGGTAGGCTACACCTTC
CASSPEVDLPVGYTF